In its sample, the clone carrying this T cell receptor (beta chain) was seen once. Its target is unknown. This sample is drawn from a study of cytomegalovirus exposure and HLA in healthy donors. The V gene end was trimmed by 2 bases and the J gene end by 4 bases; junction bases not matched to a gene: 4. The CDR3 length is 16 residues. Germline CDR1 and CDR2: SGHTA and FQGTGA. The study's findings and limits: Reported findings show TCR beta sequences accurately forecast HLA-A and HLA-B alleles in most subjects.

60 Vbeta and 13 Jbeta primers were used in PCR. How the authors handled the data: Roughly 11 million shared chains were among the roughly 80 million unique TCR beta chains that a later analysis counted. Assay used: immunoSEQ multiplex PCR; TCRdb lists only in-frame clones, some missing. The D gene and trimming were derived from the DNA, and the V and J assignments and clone size from that table. The data contain some 170,000 clones, roughly 76% of them seen just once; the ten biggest clones take up roughly 5.2%. The rearrangement uses TRBV7-3 and TRBJ2-2, with TRBD2 matching 10 bases. Sequencing was performed on PBMCs. This TCR was recovered from a woman between 18 and 30 years old in good health and CMV-seropositive. DNA for the CDR3: TGTGCCAGCAGCTTAGGGCTAGCGGGGGCCACCGGGGAGCTGTTTTTT. Protein sequence: CASSLGLAGATGELFF.